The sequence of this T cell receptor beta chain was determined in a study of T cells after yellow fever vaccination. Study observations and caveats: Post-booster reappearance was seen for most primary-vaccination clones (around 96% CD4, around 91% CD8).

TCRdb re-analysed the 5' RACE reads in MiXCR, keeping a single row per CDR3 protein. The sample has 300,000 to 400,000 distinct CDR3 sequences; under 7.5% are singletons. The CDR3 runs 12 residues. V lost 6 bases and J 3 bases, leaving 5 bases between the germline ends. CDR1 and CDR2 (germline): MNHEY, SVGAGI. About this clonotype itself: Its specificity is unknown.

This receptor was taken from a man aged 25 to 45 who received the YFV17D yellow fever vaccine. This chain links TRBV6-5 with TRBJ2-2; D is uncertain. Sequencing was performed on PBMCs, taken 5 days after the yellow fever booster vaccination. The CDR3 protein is CASRTDTGELFF. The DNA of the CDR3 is TGTGCCAGCAGGACTGACACCGGGGAGCTGTTTTTT.